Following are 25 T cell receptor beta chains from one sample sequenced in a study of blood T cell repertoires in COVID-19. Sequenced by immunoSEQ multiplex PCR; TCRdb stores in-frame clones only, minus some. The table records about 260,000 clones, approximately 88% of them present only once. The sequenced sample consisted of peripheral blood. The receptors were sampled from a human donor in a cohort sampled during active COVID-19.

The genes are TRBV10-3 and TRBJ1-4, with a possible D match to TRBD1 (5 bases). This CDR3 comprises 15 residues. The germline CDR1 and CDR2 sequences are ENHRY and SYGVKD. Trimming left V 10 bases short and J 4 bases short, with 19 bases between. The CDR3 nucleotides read TGTGCCACACGGGCGAGTGGAGGGGTTAATGAAAAACTGTTTTTT. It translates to CATRASGGVNEKLFF.

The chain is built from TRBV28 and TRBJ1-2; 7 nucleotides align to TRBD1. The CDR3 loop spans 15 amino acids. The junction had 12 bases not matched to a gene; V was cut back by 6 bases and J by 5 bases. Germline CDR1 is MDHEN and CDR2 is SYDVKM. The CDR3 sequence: CASSSQGSGGYGYTF. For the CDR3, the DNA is TGTGCCAGCAGCTCCCAAGGGTCAGGGGGGTATGGCTACACCTTC.

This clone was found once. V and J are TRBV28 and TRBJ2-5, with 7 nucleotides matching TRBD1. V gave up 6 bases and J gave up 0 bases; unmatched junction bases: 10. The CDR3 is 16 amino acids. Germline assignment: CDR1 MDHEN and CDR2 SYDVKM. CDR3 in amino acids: CASRKGQTLYQETQYF. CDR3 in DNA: TGTGCCAGCAGGAAGGGACAGACTCTGTACCAAGAGACCCAGTACTTC.

The CDR3 here is CASSYGGGSYEQYF. For the CDR3, the DNA is TGTGCCAGCAGTTACGGCGGGGGCTCCTACGAGCAGTACTTC. The chain is built from TRBV6-5 and TRBJ2-7; TRBD2 matches at 7 bases. The CDR3 runs to 14 residues. The trim removed 2 bases at V and 0 bases at J, leaving 1 base unmatched. Per the germline V gene, CDR1 is MNHEY and CDR2 is SVGAGI.

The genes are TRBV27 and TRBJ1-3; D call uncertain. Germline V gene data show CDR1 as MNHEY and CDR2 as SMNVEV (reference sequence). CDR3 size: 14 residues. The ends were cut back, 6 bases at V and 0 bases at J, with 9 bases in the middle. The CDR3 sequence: CASSDASSGNTIYF. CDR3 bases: TGTGCCAGCAGCGACGCTAGCTCTGGAAACACCATATATTTT.

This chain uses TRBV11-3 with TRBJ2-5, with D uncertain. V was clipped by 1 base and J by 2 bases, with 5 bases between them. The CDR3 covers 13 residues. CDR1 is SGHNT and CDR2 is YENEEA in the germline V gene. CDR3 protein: CASSLVGQETQYF. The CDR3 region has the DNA TGTGCCAGCAGCTTAGTCGGGCAAGAGACCCAGTACTTC.

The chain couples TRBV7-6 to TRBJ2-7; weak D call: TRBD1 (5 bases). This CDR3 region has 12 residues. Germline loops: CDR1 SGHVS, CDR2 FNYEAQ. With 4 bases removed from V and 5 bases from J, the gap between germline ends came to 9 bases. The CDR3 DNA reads TGTGCCAGCAGCTCTCAGGGCCACGAGCAGTACTTC. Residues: CASSSQGHEQYF.

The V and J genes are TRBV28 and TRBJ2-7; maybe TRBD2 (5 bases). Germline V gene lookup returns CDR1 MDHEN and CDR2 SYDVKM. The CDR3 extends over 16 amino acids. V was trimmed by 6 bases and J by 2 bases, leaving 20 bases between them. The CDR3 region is CASRPSGGSLPYEQYF. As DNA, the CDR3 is TGTGCCAGCAGACCCTCCGGCGGGTCATTACCCTACGAGCAGTACTTC.

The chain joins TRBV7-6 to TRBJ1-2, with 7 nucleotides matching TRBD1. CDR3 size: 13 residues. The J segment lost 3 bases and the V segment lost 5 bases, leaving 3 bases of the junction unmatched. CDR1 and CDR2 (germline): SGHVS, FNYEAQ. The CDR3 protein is CASSVGQDYGYTF. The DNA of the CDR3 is TGTGCCAGCAGCGTTGGACAGGACTATGGCTACACCTTC.

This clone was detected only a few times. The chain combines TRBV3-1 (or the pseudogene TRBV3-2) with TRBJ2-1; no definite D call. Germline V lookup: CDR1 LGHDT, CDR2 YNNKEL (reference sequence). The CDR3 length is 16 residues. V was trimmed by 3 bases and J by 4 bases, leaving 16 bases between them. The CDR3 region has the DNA TGTGCCAGCAGCCAGAGGCCGCGGCGGATTTACAATGAGCAGTTCTTC. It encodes CASSQRPRRIYNEQFF.

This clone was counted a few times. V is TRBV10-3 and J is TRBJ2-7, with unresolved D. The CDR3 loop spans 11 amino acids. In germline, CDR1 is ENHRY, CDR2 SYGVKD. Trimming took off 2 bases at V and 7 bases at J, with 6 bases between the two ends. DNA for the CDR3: TGTGCCATCAGTGAGACACAGGAGCAGTACTTC. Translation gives CAISETQEQYF.

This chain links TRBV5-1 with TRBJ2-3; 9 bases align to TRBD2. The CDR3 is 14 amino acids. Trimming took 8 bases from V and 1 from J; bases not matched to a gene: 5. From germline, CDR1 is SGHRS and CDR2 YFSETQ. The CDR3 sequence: CASRTSDGTDTQYF. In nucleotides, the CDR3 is TGCGCCAGTCGGACTAGCGACGGCACAGATACGCAGTATTTT.

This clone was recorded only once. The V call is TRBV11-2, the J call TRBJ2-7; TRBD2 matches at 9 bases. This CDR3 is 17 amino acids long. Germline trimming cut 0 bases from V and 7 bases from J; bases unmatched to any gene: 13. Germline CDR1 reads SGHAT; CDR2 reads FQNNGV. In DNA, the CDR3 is TGTGCCAGCAGCTTAGATGGGGCGGGGGGGCGAGTAGAGGAGCAGTACTTC. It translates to CASSLDGAGGRVEEQYF.

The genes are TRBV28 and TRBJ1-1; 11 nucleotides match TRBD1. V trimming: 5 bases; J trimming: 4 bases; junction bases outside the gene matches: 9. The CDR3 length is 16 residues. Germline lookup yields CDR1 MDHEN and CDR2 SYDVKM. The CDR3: CASSIDYGTGGTEAFF. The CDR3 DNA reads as TGTGCCAGCAGTATTGATTATGGGACAGGGGGCACTGAAGCTTTCTTT. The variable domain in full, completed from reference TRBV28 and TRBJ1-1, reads DVKVTQSSRYLVKRTGEKVFLECVQDMDHENMFWYRQDPGLGLRLIYFSYDVKMKEKGDIPEGYSVSREKKERFSLILESASTNQTSMYLCASSIDYGTGGTEAFFGQGTRLTVV.

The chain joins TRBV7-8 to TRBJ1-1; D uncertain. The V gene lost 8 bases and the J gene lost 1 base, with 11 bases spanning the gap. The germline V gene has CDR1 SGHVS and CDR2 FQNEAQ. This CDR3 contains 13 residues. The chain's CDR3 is CASFLRGNTEAFF. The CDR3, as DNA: TGTGCCAGCTTTCTCCGGGGGAACACTGAAGCTTTCTTT. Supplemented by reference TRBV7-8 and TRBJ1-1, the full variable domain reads GAGVSQSPRYKVAKRGQDVALRCDPISGHVSLFWYQQALGQGPEFLTYFQNEAQLDKSGLPSDRFFAERPEGSVSTLKIQRTQQEDSAVYLCASFLRGNTEAFFGQGTRLTVV.

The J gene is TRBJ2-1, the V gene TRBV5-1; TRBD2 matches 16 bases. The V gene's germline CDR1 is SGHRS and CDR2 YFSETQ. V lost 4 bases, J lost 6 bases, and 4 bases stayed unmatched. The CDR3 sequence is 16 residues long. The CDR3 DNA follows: TGCGCCAGCAGCCCGGGGACTAGCGGGAGGGCCAATGAGCAGTTCTTC. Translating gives CASSPGTSGRANEQFF.

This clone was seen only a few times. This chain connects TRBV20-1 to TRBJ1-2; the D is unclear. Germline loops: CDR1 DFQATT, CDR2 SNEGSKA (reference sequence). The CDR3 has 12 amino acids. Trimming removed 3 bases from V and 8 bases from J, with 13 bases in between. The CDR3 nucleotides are TGCAGTGCTAGTTTATATCGGGGAGGCTACACCTTC. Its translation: CSASLYRGGYTF.

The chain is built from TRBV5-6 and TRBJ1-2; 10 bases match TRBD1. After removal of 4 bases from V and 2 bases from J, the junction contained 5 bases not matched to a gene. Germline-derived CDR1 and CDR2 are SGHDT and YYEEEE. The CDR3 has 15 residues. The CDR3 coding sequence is TGTGCCAGCAGCCGGGGGACAGGGGCGAACTATGGCTACACCTTC. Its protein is CASSRGTGANYGYTF.

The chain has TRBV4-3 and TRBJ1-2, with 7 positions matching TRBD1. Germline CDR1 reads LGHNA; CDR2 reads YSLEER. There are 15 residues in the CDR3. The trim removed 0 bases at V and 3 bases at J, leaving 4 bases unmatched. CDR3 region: CASSQEGTEYYGYTF. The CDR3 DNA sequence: TGCGCCAGCAGCCAAGAAGGGACAGAATACTATGGCTACACCTTC.

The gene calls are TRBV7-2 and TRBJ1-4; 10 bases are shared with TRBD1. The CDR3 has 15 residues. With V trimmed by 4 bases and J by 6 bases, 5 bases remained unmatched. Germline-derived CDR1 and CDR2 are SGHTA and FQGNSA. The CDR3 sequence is CASSSPGTGDEKLFF. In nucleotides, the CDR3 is TGTGCCAGCAGCTCACCCGGGACAGGGGATGAAAAACTGTTTTTT.

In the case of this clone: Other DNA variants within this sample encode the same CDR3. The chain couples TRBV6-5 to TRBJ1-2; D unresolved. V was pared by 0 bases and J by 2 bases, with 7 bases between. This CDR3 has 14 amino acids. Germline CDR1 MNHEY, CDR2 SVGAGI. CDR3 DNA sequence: TGTGCCAGCAGTTACTCGCGGGGAAACTATGGCTACACCTTC. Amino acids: CASSYSRGNYGYTF.

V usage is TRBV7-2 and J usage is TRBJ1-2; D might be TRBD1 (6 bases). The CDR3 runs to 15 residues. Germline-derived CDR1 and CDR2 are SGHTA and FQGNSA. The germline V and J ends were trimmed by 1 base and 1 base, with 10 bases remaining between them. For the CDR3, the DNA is TGTGCCAGCAGCTTAGACAGGGAGCATAACTATGGCTACACCTTC. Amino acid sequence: CASSLDREHNYGYTF. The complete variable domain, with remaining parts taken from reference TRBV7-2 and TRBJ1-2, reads GAGVSQSPSNKVTEKGKDVELRCDPISGHTALYWYRQSLGQGLEFLIYFQGNSAPDKSGLPSDRFSAERTGGSVSTLTIQRTQQEDSAVYLCASSLDREHNYGYTFGSGTRLTVV.

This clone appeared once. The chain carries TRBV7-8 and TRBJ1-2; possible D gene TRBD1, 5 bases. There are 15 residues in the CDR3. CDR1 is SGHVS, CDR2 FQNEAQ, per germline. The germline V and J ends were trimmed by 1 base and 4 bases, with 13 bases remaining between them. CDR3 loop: CASSLDGGFIYGYTF. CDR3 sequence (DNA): TGTGCCAGCAGCTTAGATGGGGGGTTCATCTATGGCTACACCTTC.

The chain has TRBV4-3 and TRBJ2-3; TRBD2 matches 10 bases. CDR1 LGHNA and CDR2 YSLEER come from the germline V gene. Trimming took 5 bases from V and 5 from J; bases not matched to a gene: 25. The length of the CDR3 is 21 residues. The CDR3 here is CASSVFLLGEVAGGEGDTQYF. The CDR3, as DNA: TGCGCCAGCAGCGTCTTCCTCCTGGGGGAAGTAGCGGGGGGAGAGGGAGATACGCAGTATTTT.

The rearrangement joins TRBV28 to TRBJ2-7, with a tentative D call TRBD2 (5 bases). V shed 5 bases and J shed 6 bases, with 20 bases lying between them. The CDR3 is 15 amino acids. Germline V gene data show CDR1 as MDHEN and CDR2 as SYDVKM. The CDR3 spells CASSPPPTSRGEQYF. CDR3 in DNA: TGTGCCAGCAGTCCTCCCCCTACCTCCCGGGGCGAGCAGTACTTC. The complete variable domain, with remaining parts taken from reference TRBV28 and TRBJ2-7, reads DVKVTQSSRYLVKRTGEKVFLECVQDMDHENMFWYRQDPGLGLRLIYFSYDVKMKEKGDIPEGYSVSREKKERFSLILESASTNQTSMYLCASSPPPTSRGEQYFGPGTRLTVT.